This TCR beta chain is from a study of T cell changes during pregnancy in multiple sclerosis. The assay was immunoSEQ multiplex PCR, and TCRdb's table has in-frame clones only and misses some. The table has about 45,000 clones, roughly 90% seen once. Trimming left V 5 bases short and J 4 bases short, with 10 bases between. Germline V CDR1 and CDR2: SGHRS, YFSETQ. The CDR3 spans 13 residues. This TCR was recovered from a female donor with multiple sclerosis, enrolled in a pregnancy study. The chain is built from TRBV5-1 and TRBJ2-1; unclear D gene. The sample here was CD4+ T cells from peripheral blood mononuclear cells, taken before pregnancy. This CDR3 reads CASSFQQYNEQFF. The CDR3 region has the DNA TGCGCCAGCAGTTTTCAACAGTACAATGAGCAGTTCTTC.